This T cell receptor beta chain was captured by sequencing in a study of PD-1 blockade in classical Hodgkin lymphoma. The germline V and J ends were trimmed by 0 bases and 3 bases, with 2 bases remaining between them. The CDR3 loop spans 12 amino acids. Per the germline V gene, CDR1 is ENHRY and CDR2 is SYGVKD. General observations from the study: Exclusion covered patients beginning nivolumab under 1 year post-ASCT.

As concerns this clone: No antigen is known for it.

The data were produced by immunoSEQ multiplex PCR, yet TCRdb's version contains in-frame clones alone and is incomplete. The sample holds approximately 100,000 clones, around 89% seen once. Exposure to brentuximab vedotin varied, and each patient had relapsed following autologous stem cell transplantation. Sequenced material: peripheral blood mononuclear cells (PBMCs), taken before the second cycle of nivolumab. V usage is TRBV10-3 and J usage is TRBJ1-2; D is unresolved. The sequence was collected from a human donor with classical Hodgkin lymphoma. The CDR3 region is CAISESDYGYTF. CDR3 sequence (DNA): TGTGCCATCAGTGAGTCCGACTATGGCTACACCTTC.